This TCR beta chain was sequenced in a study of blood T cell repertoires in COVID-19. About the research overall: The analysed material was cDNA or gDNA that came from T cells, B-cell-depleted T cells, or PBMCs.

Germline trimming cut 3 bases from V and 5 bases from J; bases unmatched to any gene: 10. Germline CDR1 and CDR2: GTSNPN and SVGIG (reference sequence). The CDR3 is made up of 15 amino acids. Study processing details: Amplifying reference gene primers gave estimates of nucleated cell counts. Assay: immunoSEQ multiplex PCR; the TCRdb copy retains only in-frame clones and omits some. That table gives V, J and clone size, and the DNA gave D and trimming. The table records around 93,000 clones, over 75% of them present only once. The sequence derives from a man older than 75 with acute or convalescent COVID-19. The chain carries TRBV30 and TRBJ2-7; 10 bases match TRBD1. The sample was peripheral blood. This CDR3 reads CAWRGRDRGWNEQYF. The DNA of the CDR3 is TGTGCCTGGAGAGGAAGGGACAGGGGTTGGAACGAGCAGTACTTC.